The TCR beta chain under discussion was sequenced for a study of T cells in localized non-small cell lung cancer. Study-level points and caveats: Longer overall survival associated with higher blood T cell density; shorter survival with higher adjacent-lung clonality. Investigators sequenced only a single tumor region, leaving heterogeneity possible.

Turning to this clone: Its antigen is unidentified.

Sequenced by immunoSEQ multiplex PCR; TCRdb stores in-frame clones only, minus some. This sample has about 53,000 clones, with 65% to 85% found just once. This material consisted of peripheral blood mononuclear cells, taken before any cancer treatment. This TCR was sampled from a man aged 40 to 75 with stage III lung adenocarcinoma.

DNA of the CDR3: TGCGCCAGCAGCCCTGGGACGGAGAGGGAAGCTTTCTTT. Translation: CASSPGTEREAFF. The chain joins TRBV5-1 to TRBJ1-1; D possibly corresponds to TRBD1 (5 bases). CDR3 size: 13 residues. Germline assignment: CDR1 SGHRS and CDR2 YFSETQ. The V gene lost 4 bases and the J gene lost 8 bases, with 15 bases spanning the gap.